This T cell receptor (beta chain) was found in a study of cytomegalovirus exposure and HLA in healthy donors. 13 Jbeta primers and 60 Vbeta primers were used for the PCR. Libraries were prepared by immunoSEQ multiplex PCR; TCRdb keeps only in-frame clonotypes and omits some of them. The table shows roughly 130,000 clones, with approximately 74% occurring only once. Germline lookup yields CDR1 MGHRA and CDR2 YSYEKL. The CDR3 covers 16 residues. V was pared by 3 bases and J by 7 bases, with 11 bases of the junction left unmatched. The J gene is TRBJ1-1, the V gene TRBV4-1; 10 nucleotides match TRBD1. The TCR comes from a man aged 18 to 29 in good health and CMV-seropositive. The sample comprised PBMCs. CDR3 in DNA: TGCGCCAGCAGCCATACGACAGGGGGCGAAGGAAGTGAAGCTTTCTTT. Amino acid sequence: CASSHTTGGEGSEAFF.